The 23 T cell receptor beta chains below were found in one sample sequenced in a study of blood T cells in healthy people across ages. Primed by a sample-barcoded 5' primer and a J-beta primer mix, a second PCR proceeded for 7 to 11 cycles. TCRdb passed the 5' RACE reads through MiXCR, listing each CDR3 protein once. The sample yields 1.5 million to 1.8 million distinct CDR3 sequences, about 45% seen once. Sequences were obtained from blood. These receptors came from a young woman in good health.

The V call is TRBV29-1, the J call TRBJ1-2, with 8 bases identical to TRBD1. J gave up 4 bases and V 6 bases, and 7 bases lay outside the gene matches. The CDR3 contains 13 residues. CDR1 and CDR2 from the germline V gene are SQVTM and ANQGSEA. The CDR3 region is CSVETGAPYGYTF. DNA for the CDR3: TGCAGCGTGGAGACAGGGGCGCCCTATGGCTACACCTTC.

The chain recombines TRBV29-1 with TRBJ2-1, with 7 bases fitting TRBD2. CDR3 length: 13 residues. V was pared by 7 bases and J by 5 bases, with 8 bases of the junction left unmatched. Germline loops: CDR1 SQVTM, CDR2 ANQGSEA. The CDR3 DNA is TGCAGCGCATCCCGGGAGGTCGACAATGAGCAGTTCTTC. Translated, it gives CSASREVDNEQFF.

The chain employs TRBV20-1 and TRBJ2-3; TRBD1 agrees at 8 bases. CDR3 length: 15 amino acids. The V and J ends lost 0 bases and 6 bases, in that order; junction bases with no gene match: 8. Germline CDR1 is DFQATT and CDR2 is SNEGSKA (reference sequence). The CDR3 DNA sequence: TGCAGTGCTAGAGAGCAGGGGGCAAGACGGGATACGCAGTATTTT. Protein product: CSAREQGARRDTQYF.

The chain is built from TRBV7-2 and TRBJ2-1, with TRBD1 matching over 8 bases. This CDR3 spans 14 amino acids. The V gene's germline CDR1 is SGHTA and CDR2 FQGNSA. Trimming cost V 4 bases and J 6 bases; bases outside gene matches: 5. The CDR3 bases are TGTGCCAGCAGCTCGACAGGGGCCCCCAATGAGCAGTTCTTC. This encodes CASSSTGAPNEQFF. The full variable domain, its missing parts supplied by reference TRBV7-2 and TRBJ2-1, is GAGVSQSPSNKVTEKGKDVELRCDPISGHTALYWYRQSLGQGLEFLIYFQGNSAPDKSGLPSDRFSAERTGGSVSTLTIQRTQQEDSAVYLCASSSTGAPNEQFFGPGTRLTVL.

The chain employs TRBV29-1 and TRBJ2-5; D not certain. CDR1 SQVTM and CDR2 ANQGSEA come from the germline V gene. V lost 0 bases and J 5 bases, leaving 10 bases between the germline ends. The CDR3 covers 13 residues. The CDR3 sequence: CSVEEGYGETQYF. The CDR3 DNA reads TGCAGCGTTGAAGAAGGGTACGGGGAGACCCAGTACTTC.

DNA for the CDR3: TGTGCCAGCAGCTTCCGGGCAGGGGAGTACTACGAGCAGTACTTC. Translating gives CASSFRAGEYYEQYF. The V call is TRBV7-8, the J call TRBJ2-7, with D perhaps TRBD1 (6 bases). Per germline, CDR1 SGHVS and CDR2 FQNEAQ. Trimming cost V 3 bases and J 3 bases, with 15 bases left between them. The CDR3 contains 15 residues.

The rearrangement joins TRBV6-2 or TRBV6-3 to TRBJ2-6, with D hard to call. Germline CDR1 reads MNHEY; CDR2 reads SVGEGT. Deletions cut 0 bases from V and 2 bases from J, with 8 bases between. The CDR3 spans 16 residues. CDR3: CASSYSKRAGANVLTF. CDR3 in DNA: TGTGCCAGCAGTTACTCGAAACGAGCTGGGGCCAACGTCCTGACTTTC.

The chain combines TRBV20-1 with TRBJ1-2, with D uncertain. Germline CDR1 is DFQATT and CDR2 is SNEGSKA (reference sequence). This CDR3 is built from 14 residues. CDR3 sequence (DNA): TGCAGCCCCGGTAACCCGAGGGTTCACTATGGCTACACCTTC. Protein product: CSPGNPRVHYGYTF.

In its sample, this clonotype was seen a few times. This rearrangement joins TRBV7-2 to TRBJ2-1; 11 bases match TRBD2. J gave up 8 bases and V 1 base, and 1 base lay outside the gene matches. Germline CDR1 SGHTA, CDR2 FQGNSA. This CDR3 is 14 amino acids long. CDR3 DNA sequence: TGTGCCAGCAGCTTAGTTAGCGGGGGGGATGAGCAGTTCTTC. Translated: CASSLVSGGDEQFF.

Details on this clonotype: A much bigger clone sits one base away, suggesting this may be a read error. The chain links TRBV6-1 to TRBJ2-1; the D is unclear. Germline-derived CDR1 and CDR2 are MNHNS and SASEGT. The CDR3 is 13 residues long. Here the CDR3 reads CASSESISNGQFF. DNA for the CDR3: TGTGCCAGCAGTGAATCGATCAGCAATGGGCAGTTCTTC.

This clonotype appeared a few times. This chain joins TRBV20-1 and TRBJ1-2; D unclear. The CDR3 is 14 amino acids. Germline V lookup: CDR1 DFQATT, CDR2 SNEGSKA (reference sequence). The ends were cut back, 5 bases at V and 3 bases at J, with 16 bases in the middle. This CDR3 is CSAPRESWDYGYTF. In DNA form, the CDR3 reads TGCAGTGCTCCTCGTGAGTCATGGGACTATGGCTACACCTTC.

This clonotype was seen a few times. The genes are TRBV6-5 and TRBJ2-2, with 7 bases that match TRBD1. Germline V gives CDR1 MNHEY, CDR2 SVGAGI. The CDR3 length is 15 residues. With 1 base clipped from V and 7 bases from J, the junction kept 6 bases outside the gene matches. The CDR3 loop reads CASSYLGQAGGELFF. In DNA form, the CDR3 reads TGTGCCAGCAGTTACTTAGGACAGGCTGGCGGGGAGCTGTTTTTT.

V usage is TRBV12-3 or TRBV12-4 and J usage is TRBJ2-1, with D hard to call. This CDR3 is built from 15 residues. V was clipped by 1 base and J by 6 bases, with 13 bases between them. The chain's CDR3 is CASSLVRGPINEQFF. In DNA form, the CDR3 reads TGTGCCAGCAGTTTAGTCCGAGGTCCTATCAATGAGCAGTTCTTC.

This clonotype was counted only a few times. This sequence joins TRBV9 and TRBJ2-1, with D possibly being TRBD2 (6 bases). CDR1 and CDR2 (germline): SGDLS, YYNGEE. Trimming pared 0 bases from V and 0 bases from J, leaving 10 bases between. The CDR3 loop spans 16 amino acids. In nucleotides, the CDR3 is TGTGCCAGCAGCGTAGGCGTGCGGGACTCCTACAATGAGCAGTTCTTC. It translates to CASSVGVRDSYNEQFF.

This clonotype was found once. This chain joins TRBV5-6 and TRBJ2-5; D may correspond to TRBD1 or TRBD2 (5 bases each). Gene TRBJ2-7 matches the end of the DNA better, so the J call may be wrong. The CDR3 runs to 14 residues. In germline, CDR1 is SGHDT, CDR2 YYEEEE. This CDR3 reads CASTLGAVKYEQYF. In DNA form, the CDR3 reads TGTGCCAGCACCCTCGGGGCAGTAAAGTACGAGCAGTACTTC.

The chain has TRBV5-4 and TRBJ1-2; 9 bases map to TRBD1. There are 14 residues in the CDR3. J lost 6 bases, V lost 1 base, and 4 bases had no gene match. The germline V gene has CDR1 SGHNT and CDR2 YYREEE (reference sequence). The CDR3 spells CASSLNRGQDGYTF. The CDR3 DNA reads as TGTGCCAGCAGCTTGAACAGGGGGCAGGATGGCTACACCTTC.

The V and J genes are TRBV20-1 and TRBJ2-5; no clear D. The V gene lost 6 bases and the J gene lost 5 bases, with 19 bases spanning the gap. The V gene's germline CDR1 is DFQATT and CDR2 SNEGSKA (reference sequence). The CDR3 loop spans 14 amino acids. The CDR3 sequence is CSAGVSLFPETQYF. In nucleotides, the CDR3 is TGCAGTGCCGGAGTCAGTTTATTCCCTGAGACCCAGTACTTC.

With regard to this clonotype: A junction end diverges from the germline sequence, so it may reflect a read error. The V gene is TRBV6-2 or TRBV6-3, the J gene TRBJ2-7, with D possibly matching TRBD1 (6 bases). This CDR3 has 13 residues. Germline CDR1 reads MNHEY; CDR2 reads SVGEGT. The CDR3 nucleotides are TGTGCCGGCAGTTCGAGGGACACCGGCGAGCAGTACTTC. Protein: CAGSSRDTGEQYF.

This clonotype came up a few times. The chain combines TRBV29-1 with TRBJ2-5, with D unresolved. V lost 5 bases and J 2 bases, leaving 12 bases between the germline ends. The CDR3 runs 13 residues. CDR1 and CDR2 from the germline V gene are SQVTM and ANQGSEA. The CDR3 coding sequence is TGCAGCGTTATTCGTCCGTTTCAAGAGACCCAGTACTTC. It is translated as CSVIRPFQETQYF. The complete variable domain, with remaining parts taken from reference TRBV29-1 and TRBJ2-5, reads SAVISQKPSRDICQRGTSLTIQCQVDSQVTMMFWYRQQPGQSLTLIATANQGSEATYESGFVIDKFPISRPNLTFSTLTVSNMSPEDSSIYLCSVIRPFQETQYFGPGTRLLVL.

This clonotype occurred a few times. V gene TRBV4-2 combines with J gene TRBJ2-1, with TRBD2 matching over 7 bases. This CDR3 spans 18 amino acids. V lost 2 bases, J lost 4 bases, and 14 bases stayed unmatched. CDR1 is LGHNA, CDR2 YNFKEQ, per germline. The CDR3 nucleotides read TGTGCCAGCAGCCAAAGGGGCCTACGGGAGGTAAATTACAATGAGCAGTTCTTC. It translates to CASSQRGLREVNYNEQFF.

The rearrangement links TRBV11-3 to TRBJ2-1; unclear D gene. V was trimmed by 4 bases and J by 6 bases, leaving 10 bases between them. CDR1 is SGHNT, CDR2 YENEEA, per germline. The CDR3 covers 13 residues. CDR3 sequence: CASSSQHSNEQFF. The DNA of the CDR3 is TGTGCCAGCAGCTCACAACACTCCAATGAGCAGTTCTTC.

V and J are TRBV20-1 and TRBJ2-1, with TRBD1 matching 9 bases. CDR3 length: 15 residues. Trimming took 5 bases from V and 7 from J; bases not matched to a gene: 12. Germline lookup yields CDR1 DFQATT and CDR2 SNEGSKA (reference sequence). CDR3 region: CSAAPDRGVLNEQFF. DNA for the CDR3: TGCAGTGCTGCCCCGGACAGGGGTGTTCTAAATGAGCAGTTCTTC.

The V call is TRBV6-4, the J call TRBJ2-1; TRBD1 aligns across 7 bases. The J segment lost 12 bases and the V segment lost 4 bases, leaving 15 bases of the junction unmatched. CDR1 MRHNA and CDR2 SNTAGT come from the germline V gene. The CDR3 is 15 amino acids. The CDR3 protein is CASSVRSEGAEVQFF. The CDR3 coding sequence is TGTGCCAGCAGTGTTCGTAGTGAGGGGGCGGAGGTGCAGTTCTTC.